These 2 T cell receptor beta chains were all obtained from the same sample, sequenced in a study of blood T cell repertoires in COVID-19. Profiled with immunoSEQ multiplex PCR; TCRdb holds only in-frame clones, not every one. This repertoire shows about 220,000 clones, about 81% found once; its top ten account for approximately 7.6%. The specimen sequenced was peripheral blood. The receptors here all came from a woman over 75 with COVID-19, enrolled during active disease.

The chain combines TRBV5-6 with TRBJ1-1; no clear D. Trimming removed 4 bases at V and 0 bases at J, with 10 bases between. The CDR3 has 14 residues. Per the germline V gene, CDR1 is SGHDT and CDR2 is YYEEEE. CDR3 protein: CASSARGMNTEAFF. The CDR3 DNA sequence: TGTGCCAGCAGCGCCCGGGGAATGAACACTGAAGCTTTCTTT.

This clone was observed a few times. CDR3 nucleotides: TGTGCCAGCAGCTTAGGCGCTACTAATTCACCCCTCCACTTT. It translates to CASSLGATNSPLHF. The chain carries TRBV7-9 and TRBJ1-6; D uncertain. V dropped 1 base and J dropped 6 bases, with 7 bases sitting between them. CDR1 SEHNR and CDR2 FQNEAQ come from the germline V gene (reference sequence). The CDR3 extends over 14 amino acids.